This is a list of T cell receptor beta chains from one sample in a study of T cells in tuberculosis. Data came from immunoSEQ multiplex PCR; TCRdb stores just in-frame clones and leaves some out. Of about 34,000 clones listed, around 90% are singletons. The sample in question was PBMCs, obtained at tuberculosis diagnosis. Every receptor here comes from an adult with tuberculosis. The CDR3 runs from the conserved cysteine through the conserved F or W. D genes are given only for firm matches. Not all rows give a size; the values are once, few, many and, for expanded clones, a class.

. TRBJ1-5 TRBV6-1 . CASTRQSNQPQHF TGTGCCAGCACCCGACAGAGCAATCAGCCCCAGCATTTT
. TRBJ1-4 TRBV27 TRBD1 CASSSGQGREKLFF TGTGCCAGCAGTTCAGGACAGGGAAGGGAAAAACTGTTTTTT
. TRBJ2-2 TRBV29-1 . CSVWHPNTGELFF TGCAGCGTTTGGCACCCGAACACCGGGGAGCTGTTTTTT
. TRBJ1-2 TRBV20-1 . CSASENYGYTF TGCAGTGCTTCGGAGAACTATGGCTACACCTTC
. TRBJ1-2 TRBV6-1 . CASSEYGTRLYGYTF TGTGCCAGCAGTGAATACGGTACCCGCCTCTATGGCTACACCTTC
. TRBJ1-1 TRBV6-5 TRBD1 CASSSSDRGPEAFF TGTGCCAGCAGTTCCTCCGACAGGGGGCCTGAAGCTTTCTTT
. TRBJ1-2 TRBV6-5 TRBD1 CASRPGQGRDYGYTF TGTGCCAGCAGGCCCGGACAGGGGCGAGACTATGGCTACACCTTC
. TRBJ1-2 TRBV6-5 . CASSVTGFAGYTF TGTGCCAGCAGTGTAACAGGGTTTGCTGGCTACACCTTC
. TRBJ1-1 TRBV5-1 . CASSMGGGPEAFF TGCGCCAGCAGCATGGGAGGAGGACCTGAAGCTTTCTTT
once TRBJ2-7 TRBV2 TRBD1 CASSAGTGLRVYEQYF TGTGCCAGCAGTGCCGGGACAGGGCTAAGAGTTTACGAGCAGTACTTC
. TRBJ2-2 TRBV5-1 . CASSSLTGELFF TGCGCCAGCAGCTCCTTAACCGGGGAGCTGTTTTTT
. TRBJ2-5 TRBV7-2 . CASSPEDRTQETQYF TGTGCCAGCAGCCCGGAGGACAGAACCCAAGAGACCCAGTACTTC
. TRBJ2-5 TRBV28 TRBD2 CASSFGGGKETQYF TGTGCCAGCAGTTTCGGGGGGGGCAAAGAGACCCAGTACTTC
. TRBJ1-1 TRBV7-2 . CASSSRGSTEAFF TGTGCCAGCAGCTCCAGGGGCTCCACTGAAGCTTTCTTT
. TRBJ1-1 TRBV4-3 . CASSQLQGRSFF TGCGCCAGCAGCCAACTACAGGGAAGGTCTTTCTTT
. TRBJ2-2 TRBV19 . CASSIASSNGELFF TGTGCCAGTAGTATAGCGTCATCTAACGGGGAGCTGTTTTTT
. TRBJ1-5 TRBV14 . CASSHPTEGVGCQPQHF TGTGCCAGCAGCCATCCCACCGAGGGGGTCGGTTGTCAGCCCCAGCATTTT
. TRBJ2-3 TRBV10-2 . CASSALRNTDTQYF TGCGCCAGCAGTGCCCTGCGGAACACAGATACGCAGTATTTT
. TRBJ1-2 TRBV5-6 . CASSFGGLQANYGYTF TGTGCCAGCAGCTTTGGGGGACTGCAAGCTAACTATGGCTACACCTTC
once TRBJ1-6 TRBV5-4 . CASSLVLNSPLHF TGTGCCAGCAGCTTGGTACTTAATTCACCCCTCCACTTT
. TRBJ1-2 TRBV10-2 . CASKRDTSDYGYTF TGCGCCAGTAAGCGGGACACCTCCGACTATGGCTACACCTTC
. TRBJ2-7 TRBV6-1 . CASSSDGRESYEQYF TGTGCCAGCAGTTCAGACGGACGGGAGTCCTACGAGCAGTACTTC
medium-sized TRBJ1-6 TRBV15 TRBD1 CATSTGQGSSPLHF TGTGCCACCAGCACGGGACAGGGGAGTTCACCCCTCCACTTT
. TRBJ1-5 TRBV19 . CASSDSAGPGKPQHF TGTGCCAGTAGTGACTCGGCCGGGCCCGGGAAGCCCCAGCATTTT
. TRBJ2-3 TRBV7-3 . CASSLGAIADTQYF TGTGCCAGCAGCTTAGGGGCTATAGCAGATACGCAGTATTTT
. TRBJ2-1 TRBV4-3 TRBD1 CASSQFRDRVNEQFF TGCGCCAGCAGCCAATTCCGGGACAGGGTAAATGAGCAGTTCTTC
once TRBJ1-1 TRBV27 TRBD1 CASSVGQANTEAFF TGTGCCAGCAGTGTCGGACAGGCGAACACTGAAGCTTTCTTT
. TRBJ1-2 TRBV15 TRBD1 CATSPDRSYYGYTF TGTGCCACCAGTCCGGACAGGAGTTACTATGGCTACACCTTC
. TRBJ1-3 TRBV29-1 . CSVVGGPGNTIYF TGCAGCGTTGTCGGGGGGCCTGGAAACACCATATATTTT
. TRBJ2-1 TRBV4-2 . CASSQDRGEPHEQFF TGTGCCAGCAGCCAAGATAGGGGTGAACCCCATGAGCAGTTCTTC
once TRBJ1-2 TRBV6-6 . CASSYGAGIGYTF TGTGCCAGCAGTTACGGGGCGGGAATTGGCTACACCTTC
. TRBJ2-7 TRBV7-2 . CASSLRGGATIHEQYF TGTGCCAGCAGCTTACGAGGGGGGGCCACCATCCACGAGCAGTACTTC
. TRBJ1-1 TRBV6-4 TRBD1 CASSDRGGDRNTEAFF TGTGCCAGCAGTGACCGAGGCGGGGACAGGAACACTGAAGCTTTCTTT
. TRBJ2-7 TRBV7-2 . CASSLASAFYEQYF TGTGCCAGCAGCTTAGCAAGCGCTTTCTACGAGCAGTACTTC
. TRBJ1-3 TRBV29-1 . CSALGTSGNTIYF TGCAGCGCACTAGGGACATCTGGAAACACCATATATTTT
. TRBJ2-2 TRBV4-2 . CASSQVQGRLGVGTNTGELFF TGTGCCAGCAGCCAAGTGCAGGGTCGCTTAGGGGTTGGTACGAACACCGGGGAGCTGTTTTTT
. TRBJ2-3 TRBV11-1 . CASSHPQGTDTQYF TGTGCCAGCAGCCACCCCCAGGGCACAGATACGCAGTATTTT
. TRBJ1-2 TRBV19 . CASSINMAGGYGYTF TGTGCCAGTAGTATAAATATGGCGGGCGGCTATGGCTACACCTTC
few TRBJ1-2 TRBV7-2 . CASSPRQAGGHGYTF TGTGCCAGCAGCCCCCGACAGGCCGGGGGGCATGGCTACACCTTC
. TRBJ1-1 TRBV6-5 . CASRRDGDTEAFF TGTGCCAGCAGGCGGGACGGAGACACTGAAGCTTTCTTT
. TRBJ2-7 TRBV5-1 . CASSLTAQNYEQYF TGCGCCAGCAGCTTGACCGCCCAGAACTACGAGCAGTACTTC
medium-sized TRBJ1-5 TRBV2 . CASSDSETSNQPQHF TGTGCCAGCAGTGACAGCGAGACTAGCAATCAGCCCCAGCATTTT
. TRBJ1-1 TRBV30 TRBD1 CAWSVVQGVPSAFF TGTGCCTGGAGTGTAGTACAGGGGGTCCCCTCAGCTTTCTTT
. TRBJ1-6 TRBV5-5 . CASSLRQSTDSYNSPLHF TGTGCCAGCAGCTTACGACAGTCAACCGACTCCTATAATTCACCCCTCCACTTT
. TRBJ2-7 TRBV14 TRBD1 CASGTGGSYEQYF TGTGCCAGCGGGACAGGGGGATCCTACGAGCAGTACTTC
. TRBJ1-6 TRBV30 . CAWRGRGSSYNSPLHF TGTGCCTGGAGGGGCCGGGGGAGCTCCTATAATTCACCCCTCCACTTT
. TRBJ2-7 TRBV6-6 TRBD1 CASSTGTGPSYEQYF TGTGCCAGCAGTACCGGGACAGGGCCCTCCTACGAGCAGTACTTC
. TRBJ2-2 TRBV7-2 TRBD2 CASSPWTSRSTGELFF TGTGCCAGCAGCCCCTGGACTAGCCGATCGACCGGGGAGCTGTTTTTT
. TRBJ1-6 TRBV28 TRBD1 CASSIMTGSYNSPLHF TGTGCCAGCAGTATTATGACAGGGTCCTATAATTCACCCCTCCACTTT
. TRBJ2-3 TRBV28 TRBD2 CASSSAGANTDTQYF TGTGCCAGCAGTTCAGCGGGGGCGAACACAGATACGCAGTATTTT
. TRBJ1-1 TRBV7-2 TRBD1 CASSADRVVEAFF TGTGCCAGCAGCGCCGACAGGGTGGTTGAAGCTTTCTTT
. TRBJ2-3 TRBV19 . CASTGITDTQYF TGTGCCAGCACAGGGATCACAGATACGCAGTATTTT
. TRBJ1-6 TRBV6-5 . CASSSFSSNSPLHF TGTGCCAGCAGTTCCTTTTCTAGTAATTCACCCCTCCACTTT
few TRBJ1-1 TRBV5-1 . CASSRSQITSEAFF TGCGCCAGCAGTCGATCACAGATCACATCTGAAGCTTTCTTT
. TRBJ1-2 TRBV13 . CATYGGYGYTF TGTGCCACCTACGGAGGCTATGGCTACACCTTC
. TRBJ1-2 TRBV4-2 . CASSQDIPTGSDGYTF TGTGCCAGCAGCCAAGATATCCCCACAGGGTCGGATGGCTACACCTTC
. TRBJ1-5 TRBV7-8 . CASSLTSNQPQHF TGTGCCAGCAGCCTAACTAGCAATCAGCCCCAGCATTTT
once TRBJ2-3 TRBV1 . CTSGCGGETSTDTQYF TGCACCAGCGGTTGCGGGGGGGAAACTAGCACAGATACGCAGTATTTT
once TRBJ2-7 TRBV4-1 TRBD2 CASSHGLADYEQYF TGCGCCAGCAGCCATGGACTAGCGGACTACGAGCAGTACTTC
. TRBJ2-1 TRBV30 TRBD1 CAWSAGTGSYNEQFF TGTGCCTGGAGTGCCGGGACAGGGTCCTACAATGAGCAGTTCTTC